A single sample is the source of the 32 T cell receptor beta chains below, sequenced in a study of molecular identifiers for immune sequencing clone quantification. From the PCR reads, TCRdb called clonotypes with MiXCR, one entry per CDR3 protein. The sample contains roughly 97,000 distinct CDR3 sequences, 24% of which appear only once. The specimen was naive CD8+ T cells from blood, with Jurkat cell RNA spiked in. The subset: FACS-sorted CD8+CD4-CCR7+CD45RA+ naive T cells. The receptor set was obtained from a human donor in good health. Some libraries in this study had Jurkat cell RNA spiked in.

This clonotype was detected many times. V usage is TRBV5-1 and J usage is TRBJ2-3, with D tentatively TRBD2 (6 bases). Trimming pared 4 bases from V and 2 bases from J, leaving 14 bases between. There are 15 residues in the CDR3. Germline CDR1 and CDR2: SGHRS and YFSETQ. For the CDR3, the DNA is TGCGCCAGCAGCGCGGGACTTTATAACACAGATACGCAGTATTTT. Its protein product is CASSAGLYNTDTQYF. Full variable domain (missing parts from reference TRBV5-1 and TRBJ2-3): KAGVTQTPRYLIKTRGQQVTLSCSPISGHRSVSWYQQTPGQGLQFLFEYFSETQRNKGNFPGRFSGRQFSNSRSEMNVSTLELGDSALYLCASSAGLYNTDTQYFGPGTRLTVL.

This clonotype occurred many times. The chain joins TRBV20-1 to TRBJ2-3, with a weak D call TRBD2 (5 bases). Germline CDR1 DFQATT, CDR2 SNEGSKA (reference sequence). The CDR3 is 15 amino acids. Trimming pared 6 bases from V and 3 bases from J, leaving 19 bases between. CDR3 region: CSAARLAGGTDTQYF. DNA of the CDR3: TGCAGTGCCGCCAGGCTGGCGGGCGGAACAGATACGCAGTATTTT.

Points on this clonotype: This clone may be a read error of a much larger clone one base away. V usage is TRBV12-3 or TRBV12-4 and J usage is TRBJ1-1; D is uncertain. The CDR3 is 13 residues long. DNA of the CDR3: TGTGCCAGCAGTTTGGTAGTTGACACTGAAGCTTCCTTT. It codes for CASSLVVDTEASF.

This chain connects TRBV15 to TRBJ2-1; TRBD2 is a possible D gene (6 bases). Trimming pared 5 bases from V and 8 bases from J, leaving 13 bases between. Per germline, CDR1 LNHNV and CDR2 YYDKDF (reference sequence). The CDR3 loop spans 13 amino acids. The CDR3 reads CATSRGRRDEQFF. The CDR3 DNA reads TGTGCCACCAGCCGGGGGAGGAGAGATGAGCAGTTCTTC.

In this sample, this clonotype turned up many times. The chain recombines TRBV12-3 or TRBV12-4 with TRBJ1-5, with 7 bases that match TRBD1. Trimming cost V 3 bases and J 4 bases; bases outside gene matches: 6. The CDR3 totals 15 residues. The CDR3 loop reads CASSFADRANQPQHF. CDR3 sequence (DNA): TGTGCCAGCAGTTTTGCCGACAGGGCGAATCAGCCCCAGCATTTT.

This clonotype has at least ten counts. The V and J genes are TRBV11-2 and TRBJ2-3; possibly TRBD2 for D (7 bases). The CDR3 length is 14 residues. CDR1 is SGHAT, CDR2 FQNNGV, per germline. Trimming took off 6 bases at V and 2 bases at J, with 12 bases between the two ends. DNA of the CDR3: TGTGCCAGCAGAGGCGGGGGCTACACAGATACGCAGTATTTT. It is translated as CASRGGGYTDTQYF.

There are many counts of this clonotype. V and J are TRBV7-2 and TRBJ2-3; D gene ambiguous. The CDR3 contains 17 residues. Per the germline V gene, CDR1 is SGHTA and CDR2 is FQGNSA. The V and J ends lost 1 base and 5 bases respectively, with 19 bases between them. The CDR3 sequence is CASSLVSGLNVVDTQYF. The CDR3 DNA reads as TGTGCCAGCAGCTTAGTGTCGGGTCTGAACGTGGTAGATACGCAGTATTTT.

The rearrangement uses TRBV5-8 and TRBJ2-7; a possible D gene is TRBD1 (5 bases). CDR1 is SGHTS, CDR2 YDEGEE, per germline. The CDR3 loop spans 14 amino acids. The V gene lost 0 bases and the J gene lost 1 base, with 8 bases spanning the gap. The CDR3 region has the DNA TGTGCCAGCAGCTTGGTTCAGGGTTCCTACGAGCAGTACTTC. This gives the protein CASSLVQGSYEQYF.

This chain joins TRBV3-1 and TRBJ2-2; 8 positions agree with TRBD1. CDR3 length: 15 residues. The germline V gene encodes CDR1 LGHDT and CDR2 YNNKEL (reference sequence). V lost 8 bases and J lost 2; bases outside the gene matches: 7. The chain's CDR3 is CASSTGTGNTGELFF. In DNA, the CDR3 is TGTGCCAGCTCTACCGGGACAGGAAACACCGGGGAGCTGTTTTTT.

As regards this clonotype: One junction end does not reproduce the germline sequence, and a read error may be involved. This chain connects TRBV6-6 to TRBJ2-1; 9 nucleotides match TRBD1. The CDR3 loop spans 14 amino acids. Per germline, CDR1 MNHNY and CDR2 SVGAGI (reference sequence). This chain's CDR3 is CASSSAQGANGQFF. The CDR3 DNA reads TGTGCCAGCAGTTCCGCACAGGGGGCGAATGGGCAGTTCTTC.

This clonotype was seen only a few times. The chain uses TRBV24-1 and TRBJ2-7, with D hard to call. The CDR3 runs 16 residues. CDR1 and CDR2 from the germline V gene are KGHDR and SFDVKD. Trimming took 0 bases from V and 7 from J, leaving 18 bases between them. CDR3: CATSDLRGSRSGEQYF. DNA of the CDR3: TGTGCCACCAGTGATTTGAGAGGTTCCCGGTCTGGTGAGCAGTACTTC.

The table lists this clonotype with many counts. Compared with germline, one end of the junction differs, possibly owing to a read error. The chain employs TRBV19 and TRBJ2-7; 9 nucleotides agree with TRBD1. The CDR3 loop spans 15 amino acids. The germline CDR1 and CDR2 sequences are LNHDA and SQIVND (reference sequence). The CDR3 protein is CASSPGQGSSYEQYF. The CDR3 DNA reads TGCGCCAGCAGCCCGGGACAGGGCAGCTCCTACGAGCAGTACTTC. Full variable domain (missing parts from reference TRBV19 and TRBJ2-7): DGGITQSPKYLFRKEGQNVTLSCEQNLNHDAMYWYRQDPGQGLRLIYYSQIVNDFQKGDIAEGYSVSREKKESFPLTVTSAQKNPTAFYLCASSPGQGSSYEQYFGPGTRLTVT.

Note on this clonotype: A read error is possible here, since a much larger clone lies one base away. The rearrangement uses TRBV5-3 and TRBJ2-2; TRBD2 agrees at 9 bases. TRBV5-3 is given ORF status, its function remaining uncertain. The CDR3 is made up of 16 amino acids. The CDR3 sequence: CASEDPLAGNTGEQFF. The CDR3 DNA is TGTGCCAGCGAAGACCCCCTAGCGGGGAACACCGGGGAGCAGTTTTTT.

About this clonotype: A much larger clone is a single base away; this may be a read error. The rearrangement uses TRBV12-5 and TRBJ2-5, with TRBD2 matching 11 bases. There are 14 residues in the CDR3. The germline V gene has CDR1 LGHNT and CDR2 FRNRAP. The CDR3 reads CASGRGLAEEAQYF. CDR3 sequence (DNA): TGTGCTAGTGGCCGGGGACTAGCGGAAGAGGCCCAGTACTTC.

The table lists this clonotype with many counts. The V and J genes are TRBV19 and TRBJ2-1; tentative D call: TRBD1 (6 bases). Germline loops: CDR1 LNHDA, CDR2 SQIVND (reference sequence). The CDR3 runs 12 residues. V shed 5 bases and J shed 8 bases, with 10 bases lying between them. The CDR3 protein is CASSPGVDEQFF. The DNA for the CDR3 is TGTGCCAGTAGTCCAGGGGTAGATGAGCAGTTCTTC.

Many counts were recorded for this clonotype. The chain uses TRBV27 and TRBJ2-2, with a tentative D call TRBD2 (5 bases). The length of the CDR3 is 14 residues. Germline-derived CDR1 and CDR2 are MNHEY and SMNVEV (reference sequence). Trimming cost V 2 bases and J 3 bases, with 7 bases left between them. As DNA, the CDR3 is TGTGCCAGCAGTTTAAGACTACACACCGGGGAGCTGTTTTTT. Translation gives CASSLRLHTGELFF.

The CDR3 loop reads CASSRTGLFAGNTDTQYF. As DNA, the CDR3 is TGCGCCAGCAGTCGGACAGGGCTCTTCGCGGGAAACACAGATACGCAGTATTTT. V usage is TRBV5-1 and J usage is TRBJ2-3; 8 nucleotides match TRBD1. Trimming at V came to 5 bases and at J to 2 bases, leaving 16 bases not matched to a gene. CDR1 SGHRS and CDR2 YFSETQ come from the germline V gene. CDR3 size: 18 residues.

Of note for this clonotype: This could be a read error, since a much larger clone is one nucleotide away. The chain employs TRBV11-2 and TRBJ1-3; D unclear. CDR1 and CDR2 from the germline V gene are SGHAT and FQNNGV. This CDR3 has 13 residues. CDR3: CASSHDSGDTIYF. DNA for the CDR3: TGTGCCAGCAGCCACGACTCTGGAGACACCATATATTTT. Supplemented by reference TRBV11-2 and TRBJ1-3, the full variable domain reads EAGVAQSPRYKIIEKRQSVAFWCNPISGHATLYWYQQILGQGPKLLIQFQNNGVVDDSQLPKDRFSAERLKGVDSTLKIQPAKLEDSAVYLCASSHDSGDTIYFGEGSWLTVV.

This clonotype was observed many times. This rearrangement joins TRBV20-1 to TRBJ1-1, with 7 bases lining up with TRBD1. V shed 6 bases and J 10 bases; nucleotides not matched to a gene: 14. The CDR3 sequence is 13 residues long. Per germline, CDR1 DFQATT and CDR2 SNEGSKA (reference sequence). This CDR3 is CSALQGLDIVAFF. The CDR3 coding sequence is TGCAGTGCACTACAGGGGTTGGATATAGTAGCTTTCTTT.

Turning to this clonotype: The junction and the germline gene differ at one end; a read error may be behind it. The V gene is TRBV27, the J gene TRBJ2-5; D is possibly TRBD2 (6 bases). Germline-derived CDR1 and CDR2 are MNHEY and SMNVEV (reference sequence). This CDR3 is built from 15 residues. CDR3 sequence: CAISSGLNIGETQYF. In DNA, the CDR3 is TGTGCCATCAGTTCGGGACTTAATATTGGGGAGACCCAGTACTTC.

The rearrangement uses TRBV19 and TRBJ2-1, with 7 bases aligning to TRBD2. CDR1 and CDR2 from the germline V gene are LNHDA and SQIVND (reference sequence). The junction had 7 bases not matched to a gene; V was cut back by 3 bases and J by 5 bases. This CDR3 region has 15 residues. In nucleotides, the CDR3 is TGTGCCAGTAGTATGCCCCGACTAGCTAACAATGAGCAGTTCTTC. Translation gives CASSMPRLANNEQFF.

In this sample, this clonotype turned up a few times. This may be a read error, as it is one base from a much larger clone. The chain couples TRBV7-2 to TRBJ2-2; D gene uncertain. The CDR3 runs 14 residues. Trimming stripped 0 bases from V and 4 bases from J, with 6 bases between. From germline, CDR1 is SGHTA and CDR2 FQGNSA. CDR3 nucleotide sequence: TGTGCCAGCAGCTTAGCCCCCACCACCGGGGAGCTGTTTTTT. Its translation is CASSLAPTTGELFF.

This clonotype has at least ten counts. The genes are TRBV5-4 and TRBJ2-1; D not certain. This CDR3 region has 13 residues. Trimming removed 0 bases from V and 3 bases from J, with 4 bases in between. Germline CDR1 SGHNT, CDR2 YYREEE (reference sequence). In nucleotides, the CDR3 is TGTGCCAGCAGCTTGGTAGGCTACAATGAGCAGTTCTTC. Protein: CASSLVGYNEQFF.

Turning to this clonotype: Just one base apart from a much larger clone, this may be a read error. V gene TRBV19 combines with J gene TRBJ2-2, with TRBD1 matching 8 bases. Germline CDR1 reads LNHDA; CDR2 reads SQIVND (reference sequence). This CDR3 has 14 residues. V lost 11 bases and J lost 6; bases outside the gene matches: 11. The CDR3 DNA reads TGTGCCCGCCGCGGACAGGGTATTCCCGGGGAGCTGTTTTTT. This codes for CARRGQGIPGELFF. Drawing the rest from reference TRBV19 and TRBJ2-2, the complete variable domain is DGGITQSPKYLFRKEGQNVTLSCEQNLNHDAMYWYRQDPGQGLRLIYYSQIVNDFQKGDIAEGYSVSREKKESFPLTVTSAQKNPTAFYLCARRGQGIPGELFFGEGSRLTVL.

On this clonotype: A single base separates this from a much larger clone, so it may be a read error. The rearrangement joins TRBV6-2 or TRBV6-3 to TRBJ1-1, with unresolved D. CDR1 MNHEY and CDR2 SVGEGT come from the germline V gene. This CDR3 is 15 amino acids long. This CDR3 reads CASSASVAWNTEALF. The CDR3 DNA is TGTGCCAGCAGTGCGTCGGTAGCCTGGAACACTGAAGCTCTCTTT.

This clonotype was seen a few times. The chain couples TRBV10-3 to TRBJ1-5, with 8 bases identical to TRBD1. Germline lookup yields CDR1 ENHRY and CDR2 SYGVKD. Germline trimming cut 11 bases from V and 0 bases from J; bases unmatched to any gene: 6. This CDR3 is built from 14 residues. The CDR3 region is CAPTGGDSNQPQHF. DNA of the CDR3: TGTGCCCCAACAGGGGGGGATAGCAATCAGCCCCAGCATTTT.

This clonotype has ten or more counts. This chain connects TRBV4-1 to TRBJ2-1; 8 positions agree with TRBD2. There are 16 residues in the CDR3. With V trimmed by 0 bases and J by 8 bases, 9 bases remained unmatched. CDR1 is MGHRA, CDR2 YSYEKL, per germline. The CDR3 bases are TGCGCCAGCAGCCAAGATGGATTAGCGGGACCCGATGAGCAGTTCTTC. Its protein is CASSQDGLAGPDEQFF.

Details on this clonotype: Just one base apart from a much larger clone, this may be a read error. CDR3 region: CASSITSGENTQYF. The CDR3 region has the DNA TGTGCCAGTAGTATCACTAGCGGGGAAAACACTCAGTACTTC. This chain joins TRBV19 and TRBJ2-4; the match to TRBD2 covers 10 bases. This CDR3 region has 14 residues. CDR1 is LNHDA and CDR2 is SQIVND in the germline V gene (reference sequence).

Notes on this clonotype: A much larger clone differs by one base, so this may be a read error. J is TRBJ2-7 and V is TRBV20-1; 7 bases line up with TRBD1. The CDR3 is 12 residues long. Per the germline V gene, CDR1 is DFQATT and CDR2 is SNEGSKA (reference sequence). The CDR3 DNA sequence: TGCAGTGCATTTAACAGGGGTTACGAGCGGTACTTC. Translating it yields CSAFNRGYERYF.

Here the CDR3 DNA reads TGTGCCAGTAGTATGCTTTTTTCAGATACGCAGTATTTT. Translated: CASSMLFSDTQYF. V gene TRBV19 combines with J gene TRBJ2-3; the D is unclear. With 3 bases removed from V and 4 bases from J, the gap between germline ends came to 8 bases. This CDR3 has 13 residues. Germline V gives CDR1 LNHDA, CDR2 SQIVND (reference sequence).

This clonotype was seen at least ten times. V is TRBV20-1 and J is TRBJ2-5, with 10 bases aligning to TRBD1. The CDR3 spans 15 residues. Germline lookup yields CDR1 DFQATT and CDR2 SNEGSKA (reference sequence). V was clipped by 3 bases and J by 5 bases; unmatched bases: 9. The CDR3 region is CSASYPGQGLETQYF. In DNA, the CDR3 is TGCAGTGCTAGTTATCCGGGACAGGGGTTGGAGACCCAGTACTTC.

This clonotype was counted a few times. The chain joins TRBV11-2 to TRBJ2-3; D is perhaps TRBD2 (5 bases). This CDR3 has 16 amino acids. CDR1 SGHAT and CDR2 FQNNGV come from the germline V gene. V lost 1 base and J 2 bases, leaving 13 bases between the germline ends. DNA for the CDR3: TGTGCCAGCAGCTTAGCTCAAGACTACTACACAGATACGCAGTATTTT. This gives the protein CASSLAQDYYTDTQYF.